This T cell receptor beta chain was sequenced in a study of blood T cells in healthy people across ages. The donors, healthy Caucasians from Russia, were aged roughly 6 to 90. CDR1 and CDR2 (germline): KGHSH, LQKENI. The CDR3 is 14 amino acids. Trimming removed 6 bases at V and 7 bases at J, with 19 bases between. Alongside a J-beta primer mix, a sample-barcoded 5' primer served in a second PCR lasting roughly 6 to 12 cycles. TCRdb recomputed calls from the 5' RACE reads with MiXCR, one row per CDR3 protein. The profile shows fewer than 800,000 distinct CDR3 sequences, around 25% of them singletons. The same specimen was also included in a second study, on T cells of mothers and their children. This second study notes: The sample comes from some ten healthy Caucasian donors: mothers and children. For each mother, over 9 million TCR beta CDR3 reads were obtained, and for each child, about 3 million.

The material sequenced was blood. The clonotype was recovered from a boy aged 5-17 years in good health. The chain recombines TRBV18 with TRBJ2-7; D is ambiguous. The CDR3 bases are TGTGCCAGCTCCGTGGAATATGGCCTGGGTGAGCAGTACTTC. This encodes CASSVEYGLGEQYF.